Given below is one T cell receptor (beta chain) in context. The antigen is not known. The PCR employed 60 Vbeta primers together with 13 Jbeta primers. The table came from immunoSEQ multiplex PCR; TCRdb's copy has only in-frame clones and leaves some out. The top ten clones hold 1% of a sample with approximately 160,000 clones, just under 80% of them seen once. This sample stems from a study of cytomegalovirus exposure and HLA in healthy donors. At the level of the study: Earlier, 200 million or so T cells were analyzed, and over 95 million unique TCR beta sequences were found among them.

The V and J ends lost 0 bases and 1 base respectively, with 4 bases between them. The CDR3 consists of 14 residues. From germline, CDR1 is SGHTA and CDR2 FQGTGA. Study-wide findings and caveats: CMV serostatus was the sole immune exposure information available. Reported performance of the classifier showed diagnosis of cytomegalovirus status with high specificity and sensitivity.

Sequences were obtained from PBMCs. The TCR was taken from a woman between 45 and 60 years old in good health and CMV-seropositive. The J gene is TRBJ1-3, the V gene TRBV7-3; no definite D call. CDR3 protein: CASSLTSSGNTIYF. CDR3 sequence (DNA): TGTGCCAGCAGCTTAACGTCGTCTGGAAACACCATATATTTT.